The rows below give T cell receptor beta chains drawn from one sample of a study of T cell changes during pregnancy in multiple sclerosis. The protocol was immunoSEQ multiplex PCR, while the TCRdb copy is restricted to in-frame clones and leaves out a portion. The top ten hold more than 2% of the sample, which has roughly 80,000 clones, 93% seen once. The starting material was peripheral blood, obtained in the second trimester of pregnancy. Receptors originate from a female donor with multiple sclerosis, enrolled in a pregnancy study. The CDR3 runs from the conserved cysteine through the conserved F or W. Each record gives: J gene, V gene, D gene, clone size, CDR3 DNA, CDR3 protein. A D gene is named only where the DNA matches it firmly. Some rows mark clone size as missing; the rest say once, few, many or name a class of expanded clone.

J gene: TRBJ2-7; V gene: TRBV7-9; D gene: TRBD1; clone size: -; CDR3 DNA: TGTGCCAGCAGCTGGAGGGACAGGGACCCTTACGAGCAGTACTTC; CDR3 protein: CASSWRDRDPYEQYF
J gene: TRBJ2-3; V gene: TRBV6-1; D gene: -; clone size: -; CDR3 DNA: TGTGCCAGCAGTGAGGTCAGGGGCATCAGCACAGATACGCAGTATTTT; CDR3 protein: CASSEVRGISTDTQYF
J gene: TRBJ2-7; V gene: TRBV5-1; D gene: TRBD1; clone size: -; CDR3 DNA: TGCGCCAGCAGCTTCGGACAGGGGATGAACGAGCAGTACTTC; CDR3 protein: CASSFGQGMNEQYF
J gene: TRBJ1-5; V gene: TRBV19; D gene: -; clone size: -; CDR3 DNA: TGTGCCAGTAGTACTAGATATATCCCAGGGTCCAATCAGCCCCAGCATTTT; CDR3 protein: CASSTRYIPGSNQPQHF
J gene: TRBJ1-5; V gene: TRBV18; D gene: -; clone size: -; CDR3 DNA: TGTGCCAGCTCACAGGACCGACAGTTCGGGCAGCCCCAGCATTTT; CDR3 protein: CASSQDRQFGQPQHF
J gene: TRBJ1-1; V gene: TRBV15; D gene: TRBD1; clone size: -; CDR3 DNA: TGTGCCACCAGCAGAGAGAGGGGGCGCCCGGGTTTCTTT; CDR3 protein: CATSRERGRPGFF
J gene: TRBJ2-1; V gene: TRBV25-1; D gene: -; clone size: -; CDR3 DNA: TGTGCCAGCAGTGCCAGACAGACTCCCTACAATGAGCAGTTCTTC; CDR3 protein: CASSARQTPYNEQFF
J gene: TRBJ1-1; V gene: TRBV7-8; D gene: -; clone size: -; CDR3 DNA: TGTGCCAGCAGCTCGGACAGAATGAGGTTGAGGAAAAACACTGAAGCTTTCTTT; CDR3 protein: CASSSDRMRLRKNTEAFF
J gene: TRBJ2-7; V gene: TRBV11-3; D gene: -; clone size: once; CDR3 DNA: TGTGCCAGCAGCTCATCGACGGACACCTACGAGCAGTACTTC; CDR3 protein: CASSSSTDTYEQYF
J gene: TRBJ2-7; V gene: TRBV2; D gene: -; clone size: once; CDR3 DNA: TGTGCCAGCAGTGCTGTAGACAGCTCCTACGAGCAGTACTTC; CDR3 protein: CASSAVDSSYEQYF
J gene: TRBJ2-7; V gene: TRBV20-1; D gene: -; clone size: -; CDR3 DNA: TGCAGTGCCCATTATTCGGGGGGCCAGTACTTC; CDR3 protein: CSAHYSGGQYF
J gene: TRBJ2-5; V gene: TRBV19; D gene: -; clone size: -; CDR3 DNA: TGTGCCAGTAGTATAGTTGCAGGAGGCCCCCAAGAGACCCAGTACTTC; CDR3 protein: CASSIVAGGPQETQYF
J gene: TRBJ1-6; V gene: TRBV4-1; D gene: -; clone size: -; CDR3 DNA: TGCGCCAGCAGCATCCGGACCCAGACAGGCTATAATTCACCCCTCCACTTT; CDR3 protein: CASSIRTQTGYNSPLHF
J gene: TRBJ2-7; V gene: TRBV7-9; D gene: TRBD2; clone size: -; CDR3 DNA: TGTGCCAGCAGCTTAGTGTCTAGCGGGGGCTACGAGCAGTACTTC; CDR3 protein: CASSLVSSGGYEQYF
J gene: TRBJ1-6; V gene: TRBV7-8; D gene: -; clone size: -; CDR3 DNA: TGTGCCAGCAGCTTAGCGGGAGCTCCCCTCCACTTT; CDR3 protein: CASSLAGAPLHF
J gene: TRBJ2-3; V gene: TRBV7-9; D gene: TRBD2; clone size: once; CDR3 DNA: TGTGCCAGCAGCTTACTAGCGGGGGTTCCTTCGGGACCTCAGTATTTT; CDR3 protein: CASSLLAGVPSGPQYF
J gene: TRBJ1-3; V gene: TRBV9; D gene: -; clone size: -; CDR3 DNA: TGTGCCAGCAGCCCTAAGACAGCTTCCGATTTCGGAAACACCATATATTTT; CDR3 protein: CASSPKTASDFGNTIYF
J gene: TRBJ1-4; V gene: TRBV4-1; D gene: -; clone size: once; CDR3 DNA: TGCGCCAGCAGCCCTGTCCGTGACATTAATGAAAAACTGTTTTTT; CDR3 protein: CASSPVRDINEKLFF
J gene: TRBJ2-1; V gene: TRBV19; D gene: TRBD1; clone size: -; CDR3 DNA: TGTGCCAGTAGTAGTTTTGGACAGGAAAAGGACAATGAGCAGTTCTTC; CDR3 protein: CASSSFGQEKDNEQFF
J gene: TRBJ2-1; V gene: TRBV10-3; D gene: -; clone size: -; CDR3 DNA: TGTGCCATCAGTGAGTCGTTAATTAGGACTACCTACAATGAGCAGTTCTTC; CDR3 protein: CAISESLIRTTYNEQFF
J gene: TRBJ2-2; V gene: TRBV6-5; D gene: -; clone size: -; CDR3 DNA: TGTGCCAGCAGTTACTCGGCAATCGCGAACACCGGGGAGCTGTTTTTT; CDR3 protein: CASSYSAIANTGELFF
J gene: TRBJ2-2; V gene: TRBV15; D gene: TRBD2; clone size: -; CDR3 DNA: TGTGCCACCAGCAGAGGAACTAGCGGGAGGACCAGAGACTTCACCGGGGAGCTGTTTTTT; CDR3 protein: CATSRGTSGRTRDFTGELFF
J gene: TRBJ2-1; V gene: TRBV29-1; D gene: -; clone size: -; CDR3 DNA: TGCAGCGCTGGTTCGGGGTGGAATGAGCAGTTCTTC; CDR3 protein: CSAGSGWNEQFF
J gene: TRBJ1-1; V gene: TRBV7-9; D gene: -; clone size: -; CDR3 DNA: TGTGCCAGCAGCTTAGTGGAGGCAGGTGAAGCTTTCTTT; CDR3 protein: CASSLVEAGEAFF
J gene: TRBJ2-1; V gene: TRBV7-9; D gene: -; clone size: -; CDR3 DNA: TGTGCCAGCCAGGGATTGGGCCACAATGAGCAGTTCTTC; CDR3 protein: CASQGLGHNEQFF
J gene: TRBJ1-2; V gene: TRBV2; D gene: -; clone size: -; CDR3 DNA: TGTGCCAGCAGTGAGACAGTCTATGGCTACACCTTC; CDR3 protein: CASSETVYGYTF
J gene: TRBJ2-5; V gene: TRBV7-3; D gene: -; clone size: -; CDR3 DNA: TGTGCCAGCAGCCCCAGCGGTGACCAAGAGACCCAGTACTTC; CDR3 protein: CASSPSGDQETQYF
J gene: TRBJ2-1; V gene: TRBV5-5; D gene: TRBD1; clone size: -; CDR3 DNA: TGTGCCAGCAGTTGGGACAGGGGTGAGCAGTTCTTC; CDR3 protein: CASSWDRGEQFF
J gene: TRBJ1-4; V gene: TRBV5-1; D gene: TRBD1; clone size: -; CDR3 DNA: TGCGCCAGCACCACCGGGACAGCTAATGAAAAACTGTTTTTT; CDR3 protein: CASTTGTANEKLFF
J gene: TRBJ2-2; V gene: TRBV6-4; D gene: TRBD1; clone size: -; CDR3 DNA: TGTGCCAGCAGGGATCCGGGACAGGGGATCGGCACCGGGGAGCTGTTTTTT; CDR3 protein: CASRDPGQGIGTGELFF
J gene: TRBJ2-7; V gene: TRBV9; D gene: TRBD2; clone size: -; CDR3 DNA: TGTGCCAGCAGCGTAGAAAGCGGGGGCCCATCCTACGAGCAGTACTTC; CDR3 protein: CASSVESGGPSYEQYF
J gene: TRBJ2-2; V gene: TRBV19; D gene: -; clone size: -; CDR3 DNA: TGTGCCAGTAGTATGGGGGAGGCAGGAGGGGCCACCGGGGAGCTGTTTTTT; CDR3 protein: CASSMGEAGGATGELFF
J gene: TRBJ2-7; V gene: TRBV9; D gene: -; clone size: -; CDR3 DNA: TGTGCCAGCAGCTCACAGGGCAACTCCTACGAGCAGTACTTC; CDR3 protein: CASSSQGNSYEQYF
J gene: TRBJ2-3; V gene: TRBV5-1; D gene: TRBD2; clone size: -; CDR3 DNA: TGCGCCAGCAGTCCTAGCGGGAGTGGTGATACGCAGTATTTT; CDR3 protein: CASSPSGSGDTQYF
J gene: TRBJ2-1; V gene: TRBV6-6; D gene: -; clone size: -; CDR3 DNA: TGTGCCAGCAGTTACTTGGTGGGGGCAACCTACAATGAGCAGTTCTTC; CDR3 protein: CASSYLVGATYNEQFF
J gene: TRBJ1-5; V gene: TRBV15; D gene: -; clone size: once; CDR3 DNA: TGTGCCACCGGAGACAGATCTCATAGCAATCAGCCCCAGCATTTT; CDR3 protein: CATGDRSHSNQPQHF
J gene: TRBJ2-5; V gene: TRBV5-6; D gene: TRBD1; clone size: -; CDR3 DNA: TGTGCCAGCAGCTTGGGACAGGGGTCGGGAGAGACCCAGTACTTC; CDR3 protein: CASSLGQGSGETQYF
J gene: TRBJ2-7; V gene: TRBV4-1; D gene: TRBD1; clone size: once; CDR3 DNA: TGCGCCAGCAGCCAAGGGGACAGGATTTCGAACGAGCAGTACTTC; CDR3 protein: CASSQGDRISNEQYF
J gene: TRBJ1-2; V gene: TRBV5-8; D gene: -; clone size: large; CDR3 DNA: TGTGCCAGCAGTCACAGCTATGGCTACACCTTC; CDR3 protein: CASSHSYGYTF
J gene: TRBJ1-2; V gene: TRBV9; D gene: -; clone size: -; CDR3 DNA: TGTGCCAGCAGCGCCCGGGACACAGGGTCCCCCGGCTATGGCTACACCTTC; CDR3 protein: CASSARDTGSPGYGYTF
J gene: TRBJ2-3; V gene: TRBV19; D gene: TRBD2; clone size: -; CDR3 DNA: TGTGCCAGAGCCTTAAAGGTAGCGGGGGGTCACTACACAGATACGCAGTATTTT; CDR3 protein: CARALKVAGGHYTDTQYF
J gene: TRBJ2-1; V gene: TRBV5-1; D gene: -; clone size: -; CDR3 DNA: TGCGCCAGCAGCGAAACGACAGGCTCCTACAATGAGCAGTTCTTC; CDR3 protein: CASSETTGSYNEQFF
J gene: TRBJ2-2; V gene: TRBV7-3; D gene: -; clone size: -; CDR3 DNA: TGTGCCAGCAGCCCCTTGGGGAGGTGGAACGGGGAGCTGTTTTTT; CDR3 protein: CASSPLGRWNGELFF
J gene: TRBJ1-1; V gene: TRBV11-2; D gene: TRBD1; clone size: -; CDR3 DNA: TGTGCCAGCAGCTTATTACAGGGGGGCACTGAAGCTTTCTTT; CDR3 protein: CASSLLQGGTEAFF
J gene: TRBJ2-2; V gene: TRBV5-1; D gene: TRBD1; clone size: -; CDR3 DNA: TGCGCCAGCACCCACCGCCAAGGGGGCCCCGGGGAGCTGTTTTTT; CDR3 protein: CASTHRQGGPGELFF